A selection of T cell receptor beta chains follows, all from one sample in a study of blood T cell repertoires in COVID-19. Using immunoSEQ multiplex PCR, the repertoire was profiled, and TCRdb retains in-frame clones only, with some absent. The table records roughly 130,000 clones, more than 80% of them present only once. The sequenced material came from peripheral blood. The receptors were sampled from a woman aged 60-70 years with acute or convalescent COVID-19. Both conserved end residues are trimmed from each CDR3. The D gene is left open where the match is weak. Clone size, where shown, is once, few, many, or a class for clones that have expanded.

>TRBJ1-1|few|TRBV6-5|TRBD1
ASSWGTGTSTEAF
>TRBJ2-3|-|TRBV24-1|-
ATSVESTDTQY
>TRBJ1-1|-|TRBV5-8|-
ASSLSGGYTEAF
>TRBJ1-2|-|TRBV5-6|-
ASSLAGGFGYT
>TRBJ1-4|-|TRBV10-3|-
AISLAGNEKLF
>TRBJ1-6|-|TRBV10-3|-
AISGTGMINSPLH
>TRBJ2-6|-|TRBV6-1|-
ASSESLFWGANVLT
>TRBJ1-6|-|TRBV27|TRBD1
ASSGPGTGLTPLH
>TRBJ1-3|-|TRBV7-9|-
ASSPPSSGNTIY
>TRBJ1-5|-|TRBV2|-
ASSASGNQPQH
>TRBJ2-7|-|TRBV6-1|-
ASSDPGVLIYEQY
>TRBJ1-2|-|TRBV2|TRBD1
ASSWDRSGYT
>TRBJ1-1|-|TRBV11-2|TRBD1
ASSLGDRVDTEAF
>TRBJ1-2|-|TRBV2|-
ASSEVRSGPFNYGYT
>TRBJ1-4|-|TRBV19|TRBD1
ASSIHRGSGEKLF
>TRBJ1-2|-|TRBV4-2|-
ASSQDGGPYGYT
>TRBJ2-2|-|TRBV6-5|-
ASTVQGTGELF
>TRBJ1-2|few|TRBV10-3|-
AIREEQLPDPLGYT
>TRBJ2-7|-|TRBV7-6|-
ASSSPPVYEQY
>TRBJ1-2|-|TRBV3-1/TRBV3-2|-
ASSQVRSYGYT
>TRBJ1-2|-|TRBV24-1|-
ATSDFTGYGYT
>TRBJ1-3|-|TRBV5-5|-
ASSYGQSSGNTIY
>TRBJ2-1|few|TRBV5-1|TRBD2
ASSGTSGGSYNEQF
>TRBJ1-4|-|TRBV5-6|TRBD1
ASSSTMQGARDEKLF
>TRBJ2-1|-|TRBV3-1/TRBV3-2|TRBD1
ASSQGRGPDNEQF
>TRBJ2-1|-|TRBV28|TRBD1
ASSRSGTAYNEQF
>TRBJ1-5|-|TRBV30|-
AWSVSQGASNQPQH
>TRBJ1-5|-|TRBV12-5|TRBD1
ASGSGQGGYQPQH
>TRBJ1-5|-|TRBV19|-
ASTPSAYSNQPQH
>TRBJ1-6|-|TRBV2|-
ASSRQVGYNSPLH
>TRBJ1-2|-|TRBV6-4|-
ASSEPGYGYT
>TRBJ2-7|-|TRBV10-3|TRBD1
AISDQGQGLYEQY
>TRBJ1-2|-|TRBV29-1|TRBD1
SVEGQGSYGYT
>TRBJ1-6|-|TRBV6-5|-
ASSYGGNYNSPLH
>TRBJ2-5|-|TRBV5-1|-
ASSLISGEGPQY
>TRBJ1-5|-|TRBV5-1|-
ASSLNGGDNQPQH
>TRBJ2-2|-|TRBV11-3|-
ASSLGGGASTGELF
>TRBJ2-5|-|TRBV21-1|-
ASSKVLSGPEVVQGKETQY
>TRBJ2-5|once|TRBV6-5|-
ASSGGETQY
>TRBJ2-2|-|TRBV15|-
ATSRASGQTVIGELF
>TRBJ1-1|-|TRBV3-1/TRBV3-2|-
ASSQDGGVGTEAF
>TRBJ1-1|-|TRBV5-1|TRBD1
ASSLVQGDTEAF
>TRBJ2-2|few|TRBV3-1/TRBV3-2|TRBD2
ASSPGLAGGPGTGELF
>TRBJ2-2|-|TRBV4-1|-
ASSQGGAPNTGELF
>TRBJ2-2|-|TRBV4-1|TRBD2
ASSQERAGGHTGELF
>TRBJ1-2|-|TRBV11-2|TRBD1
ASRSLSADRAYGYT
>TRBJ2-5|once|TRBV7-8|-
ASEAGGTQY
>TRBJ2-5|-|TRBV24-1|-
ATSDLLNPGTQY
>TRBJ1-5|-|TRBV28|-
ASGSGGNGNQPQH
>TRBJ1-1|-|TRBV5-4|-
ASSFAGLSWGTEAF
>TRBJ1-6|-|TRBV6-1|TRBD1
ASSEIGQGVFTYNSPLH